This entry features one TCR beta chain sequence. Deletions cut 0 bases from V and 8 bases from J, with 13 bases between. In germline, CDR1 is GTSNPN, CDR2 SVGIG (reference sequence). The CDR3 extends over 13 amino acids. The data belong to a study of T cell changes during pregnancy in multiple sclerosis. Clones were sequenced by immunoSEQ multiplex PCR, and TCRdb holds only the in-frame ones, with some missing. The sample carries some 74,000 clones, 80% to 95% recorded once. This material consisted of peripheral blood, taken before pregnancy. The sequence was obtained from a female donor with multiple sclerosis, enrolled in a pregnancy study. The chain uses TRBV30 and TRBJ1-2; possibly TRBD1 for D (5 bases). The CDR3 sequence is CAWSVLLRDGYTF. CDR3 in DNA: TGTGCCTGGAGTGTACTGTTGCGGGACGGCTACACCTTC.